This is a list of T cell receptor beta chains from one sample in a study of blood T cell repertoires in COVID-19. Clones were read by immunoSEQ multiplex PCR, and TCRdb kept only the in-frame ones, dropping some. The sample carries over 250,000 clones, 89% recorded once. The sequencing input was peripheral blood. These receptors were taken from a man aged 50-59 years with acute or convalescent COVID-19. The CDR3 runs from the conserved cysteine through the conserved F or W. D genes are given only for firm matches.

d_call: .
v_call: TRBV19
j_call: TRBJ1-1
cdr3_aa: CASSIGPGGNTEAFF

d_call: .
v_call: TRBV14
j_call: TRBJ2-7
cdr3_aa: CASSPGAGQSSYEQYF

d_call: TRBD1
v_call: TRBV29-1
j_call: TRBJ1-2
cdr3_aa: CSLPGQGGYGYTF

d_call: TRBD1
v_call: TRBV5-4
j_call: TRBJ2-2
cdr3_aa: CASSQGAGELFF

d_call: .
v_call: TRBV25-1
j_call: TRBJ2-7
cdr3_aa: CASSEYEDSYEQYF

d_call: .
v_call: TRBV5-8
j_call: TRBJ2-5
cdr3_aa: CASSLGPGTTETQYF

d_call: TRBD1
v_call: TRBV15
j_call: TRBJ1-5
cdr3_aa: CATSQPGQRFTPQHF

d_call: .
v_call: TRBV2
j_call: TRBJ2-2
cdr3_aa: CASSADYTGELFF

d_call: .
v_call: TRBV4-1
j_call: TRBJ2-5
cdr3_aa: CASSQGQVFSETQYF

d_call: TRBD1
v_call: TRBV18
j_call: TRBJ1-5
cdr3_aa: CASSPGTVGIPNQPQHF

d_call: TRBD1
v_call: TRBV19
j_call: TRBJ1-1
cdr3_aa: CASSRGQSTEAFF

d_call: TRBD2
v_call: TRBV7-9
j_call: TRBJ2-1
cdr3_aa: CASSSERGGKRNEQFF